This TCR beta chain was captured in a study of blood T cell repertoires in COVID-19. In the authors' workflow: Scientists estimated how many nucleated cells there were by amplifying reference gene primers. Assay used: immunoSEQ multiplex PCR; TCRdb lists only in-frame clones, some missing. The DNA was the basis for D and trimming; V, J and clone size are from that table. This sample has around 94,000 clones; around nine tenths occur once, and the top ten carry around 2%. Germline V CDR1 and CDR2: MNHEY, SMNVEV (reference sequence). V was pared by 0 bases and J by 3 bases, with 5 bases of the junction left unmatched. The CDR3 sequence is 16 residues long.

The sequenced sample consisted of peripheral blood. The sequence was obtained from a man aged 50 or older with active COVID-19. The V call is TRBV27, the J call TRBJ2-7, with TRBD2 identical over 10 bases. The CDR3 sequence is CASSLSGSGGFYEQYF. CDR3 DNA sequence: TGTGCCAGCAGTTTATCAGGTAGCGGGGGGTTCTACGAGCAGTACTTC.